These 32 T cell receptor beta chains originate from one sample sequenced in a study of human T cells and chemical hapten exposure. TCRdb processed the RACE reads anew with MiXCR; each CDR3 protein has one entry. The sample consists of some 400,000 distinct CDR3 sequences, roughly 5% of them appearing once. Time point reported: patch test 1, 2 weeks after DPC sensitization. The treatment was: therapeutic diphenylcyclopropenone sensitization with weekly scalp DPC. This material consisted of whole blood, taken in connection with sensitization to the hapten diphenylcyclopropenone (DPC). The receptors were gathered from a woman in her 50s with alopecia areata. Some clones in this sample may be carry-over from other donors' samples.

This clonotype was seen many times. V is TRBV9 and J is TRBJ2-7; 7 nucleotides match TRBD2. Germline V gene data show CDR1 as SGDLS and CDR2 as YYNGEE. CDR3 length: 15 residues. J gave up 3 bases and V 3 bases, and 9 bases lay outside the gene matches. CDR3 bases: TGTGCCAGCAGCGAGGGAGGGGACGAACTCTACGAGCAGTACTTC. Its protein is CASSEGGDELYEQYF.

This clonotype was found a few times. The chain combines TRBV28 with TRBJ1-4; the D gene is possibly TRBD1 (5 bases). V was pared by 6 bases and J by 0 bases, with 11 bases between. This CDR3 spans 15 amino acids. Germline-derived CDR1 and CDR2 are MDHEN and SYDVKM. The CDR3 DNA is TGTGCCAGCAGGCGGACACCTGCAACTAATGAAAAACTGTTTTTT. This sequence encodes CASRRTPATNEKLFF.

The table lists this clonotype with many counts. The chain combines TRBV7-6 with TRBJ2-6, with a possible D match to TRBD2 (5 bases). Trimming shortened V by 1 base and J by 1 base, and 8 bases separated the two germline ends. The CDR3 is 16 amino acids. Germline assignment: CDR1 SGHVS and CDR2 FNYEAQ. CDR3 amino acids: CASSLVRGSGANVLTF. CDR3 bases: TGTGCCAGCAGCTTAGTGAGAGGGTCTGGGGCCAACGTCCTGACTTTC.

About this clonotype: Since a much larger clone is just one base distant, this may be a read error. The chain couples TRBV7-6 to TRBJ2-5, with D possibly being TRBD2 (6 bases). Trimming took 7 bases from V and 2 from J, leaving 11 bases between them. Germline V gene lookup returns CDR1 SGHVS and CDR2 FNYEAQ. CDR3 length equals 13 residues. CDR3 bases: TGTGCCAGCATCGGGACTGAACAAGAGACCCAGTACTTC. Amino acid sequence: CASIGTEQETQYF.

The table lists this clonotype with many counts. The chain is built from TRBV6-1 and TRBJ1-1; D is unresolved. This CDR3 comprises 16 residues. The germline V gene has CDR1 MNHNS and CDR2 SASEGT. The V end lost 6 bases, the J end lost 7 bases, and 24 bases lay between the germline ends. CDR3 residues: CASRPQVWQAIHEAFF. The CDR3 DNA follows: TGTGCCAGCAGACCCCAGGTTTGGCAGGCGATACATGAAGCTTTCTTT.

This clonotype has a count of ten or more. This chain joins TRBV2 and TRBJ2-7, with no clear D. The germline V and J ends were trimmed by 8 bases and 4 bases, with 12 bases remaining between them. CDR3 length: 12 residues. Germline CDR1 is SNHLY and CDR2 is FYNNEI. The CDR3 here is CASGGGPYEQYF. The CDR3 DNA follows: TGTGCCAGCGGTGGTGGCCCTTACGAGCAGTACTTC.

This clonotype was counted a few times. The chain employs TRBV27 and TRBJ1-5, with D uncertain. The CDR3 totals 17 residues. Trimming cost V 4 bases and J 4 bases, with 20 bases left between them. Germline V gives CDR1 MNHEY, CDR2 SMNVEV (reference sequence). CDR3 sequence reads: CASSSLVGAVTNQPQHF. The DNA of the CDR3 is TGTGCCAGCAGTTCCCTCGTCGGAGCAGTTACTAATCAGCCCCAGCATTTT.

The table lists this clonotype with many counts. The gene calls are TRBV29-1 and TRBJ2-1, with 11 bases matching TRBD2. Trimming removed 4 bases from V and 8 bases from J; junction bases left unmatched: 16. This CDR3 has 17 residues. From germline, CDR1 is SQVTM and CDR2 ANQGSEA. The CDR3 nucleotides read TGCAGCGTTGGCGGTCTAGCGGGAGGAAGGAGGCTGGATGAGCAGTTCTTC. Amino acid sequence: CSVGGLAGGRRLDEQFF.

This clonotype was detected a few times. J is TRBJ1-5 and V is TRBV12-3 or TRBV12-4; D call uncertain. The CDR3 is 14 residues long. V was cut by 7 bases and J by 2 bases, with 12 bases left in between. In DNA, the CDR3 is TGTGCCAGCACGAGCGGGGTCCGCAATCAGCCCCAGCATTTT. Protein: CASTSGVRNQPQHF.

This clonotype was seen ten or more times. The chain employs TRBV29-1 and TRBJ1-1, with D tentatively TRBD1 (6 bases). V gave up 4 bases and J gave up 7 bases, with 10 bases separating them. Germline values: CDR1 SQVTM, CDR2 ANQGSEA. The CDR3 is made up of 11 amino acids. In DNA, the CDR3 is TGCAGCGTTGGTCGGGACATTGAAGCTTTCTTT. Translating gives CSVGRDIEAFF. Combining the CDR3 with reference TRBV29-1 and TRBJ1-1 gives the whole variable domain SAVISQKPSRDICQRGTSLTIQCQVDSQVTMMFWYRQQPGQSLTLIATANQGSEATYESGFVIDKFPISRPNLTFSTLTVSNMSPEDSSIYLCSVGRDIEAFFGQGTRLTVV.

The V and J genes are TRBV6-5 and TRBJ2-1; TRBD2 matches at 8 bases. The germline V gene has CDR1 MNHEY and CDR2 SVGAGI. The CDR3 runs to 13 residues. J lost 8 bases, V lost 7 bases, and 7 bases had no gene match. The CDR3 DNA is TGTGCCAGCACCAGCGGGGGAGAGGATGAGCAGTTCTTC. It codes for CASTSGGEDEQFF.

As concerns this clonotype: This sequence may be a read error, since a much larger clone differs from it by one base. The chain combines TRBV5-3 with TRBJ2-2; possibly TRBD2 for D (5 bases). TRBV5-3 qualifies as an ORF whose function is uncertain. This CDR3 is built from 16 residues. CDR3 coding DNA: TGTGCCAGAAGCCCTATGGCATCGGGGAACACCGGGGAGCTGCTTTTT. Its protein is CARSPMASGNTGELLF.

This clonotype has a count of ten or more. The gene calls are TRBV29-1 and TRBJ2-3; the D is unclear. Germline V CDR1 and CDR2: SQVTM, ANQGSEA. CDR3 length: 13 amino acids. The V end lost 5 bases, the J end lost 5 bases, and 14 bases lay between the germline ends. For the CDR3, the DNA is TGCAGCGTTCCCCTAGTTCGGGTAGATACGCAGTATTTT. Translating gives CSVPLVRVDTQYF.

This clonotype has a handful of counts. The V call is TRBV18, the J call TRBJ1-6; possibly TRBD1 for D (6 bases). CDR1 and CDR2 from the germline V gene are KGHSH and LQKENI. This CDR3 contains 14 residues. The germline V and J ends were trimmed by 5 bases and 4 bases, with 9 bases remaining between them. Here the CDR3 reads CASSADSYNSPLHF. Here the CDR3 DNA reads TGTGCCAGCTCAGCGGACAGTTATAATTCACCCCTCCACTTT.

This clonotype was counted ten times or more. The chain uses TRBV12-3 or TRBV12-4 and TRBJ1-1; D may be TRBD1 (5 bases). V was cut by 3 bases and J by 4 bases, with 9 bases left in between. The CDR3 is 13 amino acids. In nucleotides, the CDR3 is TGTGCCAGCAGTTTTGGGGCCAGCACTGAAGCTTTCTTT. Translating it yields CASSFGASTEAFF.

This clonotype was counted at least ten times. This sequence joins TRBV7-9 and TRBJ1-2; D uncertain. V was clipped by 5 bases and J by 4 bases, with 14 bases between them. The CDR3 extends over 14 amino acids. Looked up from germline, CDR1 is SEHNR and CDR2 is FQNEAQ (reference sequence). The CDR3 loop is CASSQEQSFYGYTF. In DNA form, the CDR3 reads TGTGCCAGCAGCCAAGAACAGAGCTTCTATGGCTACACCTTC.

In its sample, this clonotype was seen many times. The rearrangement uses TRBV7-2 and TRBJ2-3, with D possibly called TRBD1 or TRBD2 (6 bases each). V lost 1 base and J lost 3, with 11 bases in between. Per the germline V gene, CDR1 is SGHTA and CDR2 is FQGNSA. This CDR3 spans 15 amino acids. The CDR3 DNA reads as TGTGCCAGCAGCTTAGAGGGGGGCGGAACAGATACGCAGTATTTT. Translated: CASSLEGGGTDTQYF.

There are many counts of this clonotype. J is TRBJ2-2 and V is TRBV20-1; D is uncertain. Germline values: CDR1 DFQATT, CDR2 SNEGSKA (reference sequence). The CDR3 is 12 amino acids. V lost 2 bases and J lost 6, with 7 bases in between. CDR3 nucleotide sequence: TGCAGTGCTAGATCCCCCCCCGGGGAGCTGTTTTTT. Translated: CSARSPPGELFF.

CDR3 nucleotide sequence: TGTGCCAGCAGTCGGAGGGAGACCTACAATGAGCAGTTCTTC. Amino acid sequence: CASSRRETYNEQFF. The chain links TRBV6-6 to TRBJ2-1, with D possibly matching TRBD2 (6 bases). Germline V lookup: CDR1 MNHNY, CDR2 SVGAGI (reference sequence). The V end lost 5 bases, the J end lost 2 bases, and 10 bases lay between the germline ends. The CDR3 consists of 14 residues.

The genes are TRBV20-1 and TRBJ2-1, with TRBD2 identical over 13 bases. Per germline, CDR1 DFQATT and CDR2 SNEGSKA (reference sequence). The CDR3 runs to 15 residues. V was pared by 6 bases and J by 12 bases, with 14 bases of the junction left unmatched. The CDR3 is CSAPGPGLAGSGQFF. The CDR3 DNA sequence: TGCAGTGCCCCGGGCCCGGGACTAGCGGGGTCCGGGCAGTTCTTC.

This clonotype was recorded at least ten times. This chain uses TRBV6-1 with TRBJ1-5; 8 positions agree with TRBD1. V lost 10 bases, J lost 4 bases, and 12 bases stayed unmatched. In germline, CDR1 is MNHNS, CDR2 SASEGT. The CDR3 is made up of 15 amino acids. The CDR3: CATYSTGGRNQPQHF. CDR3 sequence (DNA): TGTGCCACCTATTCTACAGGGGGAAGGAATCAGCCCCAGCATTTT.

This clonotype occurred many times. The CDR3 is CASSLGRDGLYYEQYF. CDR3 sequence (DNA): TGTGCCAGCAGCTTAGGTAGGGACGGACTCTACTACGAGCAGTACTTC. This sequence joins TRBV7-9 and TRBJ2-7; D is tentatively TRBD1 or TRBD2 (5 bases each). Trimming took off 1 base at V and 3 bases at J, with 16 bases between the two ends. CDR3 size: 16 residues. Germline CDR1 reads SEHNR; CDR2 reads FQNEAQ (reference sequence).

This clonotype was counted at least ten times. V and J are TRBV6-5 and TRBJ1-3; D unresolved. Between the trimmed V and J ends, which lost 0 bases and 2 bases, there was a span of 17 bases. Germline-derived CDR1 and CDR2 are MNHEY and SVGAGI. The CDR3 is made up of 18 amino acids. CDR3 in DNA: TGTGCCAGCAGTTACTCGAGGCCGGGTACTACTGCTGGAAACACCATATATTTT. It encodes CASSYSRPGTTAGNTIYF.

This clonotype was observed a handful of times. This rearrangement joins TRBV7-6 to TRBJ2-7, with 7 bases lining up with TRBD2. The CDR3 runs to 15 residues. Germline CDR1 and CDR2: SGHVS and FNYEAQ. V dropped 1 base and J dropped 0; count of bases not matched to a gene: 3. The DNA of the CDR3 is TGTGCCAGCAGCTTAGAAGCGGGATTCTCCTACGAGCAGTACTTC. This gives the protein CASSLEAGFSYEQYF.

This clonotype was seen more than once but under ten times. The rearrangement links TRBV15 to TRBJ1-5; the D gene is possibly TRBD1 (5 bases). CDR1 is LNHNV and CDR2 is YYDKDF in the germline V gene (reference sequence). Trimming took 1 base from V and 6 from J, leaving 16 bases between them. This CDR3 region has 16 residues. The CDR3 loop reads CATSRGGIREGQPQHF. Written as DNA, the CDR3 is TGTGCCACCAGCAGAGGGGGGATCAGGGAAGGTCAGCCCCAGCATTTT.

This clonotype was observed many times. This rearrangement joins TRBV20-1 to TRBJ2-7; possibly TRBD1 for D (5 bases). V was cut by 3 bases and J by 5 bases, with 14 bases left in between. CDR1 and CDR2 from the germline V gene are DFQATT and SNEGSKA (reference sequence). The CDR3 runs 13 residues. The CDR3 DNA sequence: TGCAGTGCTAGGGGGCAGGTCCTAGACGAGCAGTACTTC. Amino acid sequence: CSARGQVLDEQYF.

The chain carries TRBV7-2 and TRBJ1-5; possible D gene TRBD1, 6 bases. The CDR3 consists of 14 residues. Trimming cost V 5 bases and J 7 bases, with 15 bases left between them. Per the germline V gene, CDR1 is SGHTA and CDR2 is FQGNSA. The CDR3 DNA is TGTGCCAGCAGCCCAGGGGAGGCAGGACAGCCCCAGCATTTT. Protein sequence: CASSPGEAGQPQHF.

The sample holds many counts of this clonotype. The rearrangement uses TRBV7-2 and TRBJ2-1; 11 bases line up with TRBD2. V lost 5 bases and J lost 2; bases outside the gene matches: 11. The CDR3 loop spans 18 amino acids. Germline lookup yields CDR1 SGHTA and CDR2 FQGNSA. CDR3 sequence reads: CASSPTSSSGRTYNEQFF. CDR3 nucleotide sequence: TGTGCCAGCAGCCCAACCTCCTCTAGCGGGAGGACCTACAATGAGCAGTTCTTC. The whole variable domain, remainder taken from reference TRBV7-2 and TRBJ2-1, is GAGVSQSPSNKVTEKGKDVELRCDPISGHTALYWYRQSLGQGLEFLIYFQGNSAPDKSGLPSDRFSAERTGGSVSTLTIQRTQQEDSAVYLCASSPTSSSGRTYNEQFFGPGTRLTVL.

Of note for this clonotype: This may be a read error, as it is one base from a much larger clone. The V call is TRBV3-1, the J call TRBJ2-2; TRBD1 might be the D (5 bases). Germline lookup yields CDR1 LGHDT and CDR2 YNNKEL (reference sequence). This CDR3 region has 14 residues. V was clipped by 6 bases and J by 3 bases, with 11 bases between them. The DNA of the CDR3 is TGTGCCAGCAGTAGGACAAGGGACACCGGGGAGCTGTTTTTT. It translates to CASSRTRDTGELFF.

The chain's CDR3 is CASSQDPQGTEKLFF. The CDR3 DNA is TGTGCCAGCAGCCAAGATCCCCAGGGGACCGAAAAACTGTTTTTT. This chain uses TRBV4-2 with TRBJ1-4, with D perhaps matching TRBD1 (6 bases). V lost 0 bases and J lost 8, with 13 bases in between. In germline, CDR1 is LGHNA, CDR2 YNFKEQ. The CDR3 loop spans 15 amino acids.

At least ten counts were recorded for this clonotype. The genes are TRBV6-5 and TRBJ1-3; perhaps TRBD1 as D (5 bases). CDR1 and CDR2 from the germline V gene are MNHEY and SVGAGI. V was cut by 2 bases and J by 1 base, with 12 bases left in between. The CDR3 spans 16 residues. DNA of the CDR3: TGTGCCAGCAGTTACGGCTCCGAGGGGTCTGGAAACACCATATATTTT. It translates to CASSYGSEGSGNTIYF.

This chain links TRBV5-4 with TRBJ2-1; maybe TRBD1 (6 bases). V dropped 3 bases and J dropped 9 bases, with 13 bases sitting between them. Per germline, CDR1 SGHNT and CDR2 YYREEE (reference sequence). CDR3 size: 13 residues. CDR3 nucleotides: TGTGCCAGCAGCTGGGGGCAGGGGCCTGAGCAGTTCTTC. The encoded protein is CASSWGQGPEQFF.